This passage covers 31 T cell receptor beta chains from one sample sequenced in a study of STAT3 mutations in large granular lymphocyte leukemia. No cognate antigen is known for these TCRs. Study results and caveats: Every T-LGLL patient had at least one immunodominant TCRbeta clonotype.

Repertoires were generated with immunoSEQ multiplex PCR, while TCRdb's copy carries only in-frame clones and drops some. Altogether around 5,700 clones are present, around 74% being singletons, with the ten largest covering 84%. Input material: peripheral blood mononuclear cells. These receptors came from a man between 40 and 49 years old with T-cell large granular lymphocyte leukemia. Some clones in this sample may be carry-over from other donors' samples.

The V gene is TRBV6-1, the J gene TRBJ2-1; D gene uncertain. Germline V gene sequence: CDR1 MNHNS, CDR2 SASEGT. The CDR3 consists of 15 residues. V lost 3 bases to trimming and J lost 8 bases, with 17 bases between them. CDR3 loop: CASSEGRQPLHEQFF. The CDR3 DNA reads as TGTGCCAGCAGTGAGGGCAGACAACCTTTGCATGAGCAGTTCTTC.

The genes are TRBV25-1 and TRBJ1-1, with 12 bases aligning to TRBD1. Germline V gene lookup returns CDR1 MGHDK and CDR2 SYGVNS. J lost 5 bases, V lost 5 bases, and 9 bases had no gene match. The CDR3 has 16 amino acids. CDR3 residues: CASSRDRGRYETEAFF. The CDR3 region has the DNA TGTGCCAGCAGTCGGGACAGGGGGCGGTATGAAACTGAAGCTTTCTTT. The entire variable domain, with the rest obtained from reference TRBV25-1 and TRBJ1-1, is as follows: EADIYQTPRYLVIGTGKKITLECSQTMGHDKMYWYQQDPGMELHLIHYSYGVNSTEKGDLSSESTVSRIRTEHFPLTLESARPSHTSQYLCASSRDRGRYETEAFFGQGTRLTVV.

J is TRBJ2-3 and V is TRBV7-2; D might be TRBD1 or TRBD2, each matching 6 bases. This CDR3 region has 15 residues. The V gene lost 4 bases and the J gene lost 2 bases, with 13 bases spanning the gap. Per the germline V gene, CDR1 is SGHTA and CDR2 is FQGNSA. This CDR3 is CASSYAGHITDTQYF. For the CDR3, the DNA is TGTGCCAGCAGCTACGCGGGACACATCACAGATACGCAGTATTTT.

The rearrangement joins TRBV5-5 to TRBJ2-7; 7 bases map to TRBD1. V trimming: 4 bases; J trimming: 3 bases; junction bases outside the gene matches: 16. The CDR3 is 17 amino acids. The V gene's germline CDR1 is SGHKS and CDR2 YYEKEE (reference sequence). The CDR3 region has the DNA TGTGCCAGCAGCCAAAACTTACAGGGGAGAACTTACTACGAGCAGTACTTC. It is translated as CASSQNLQGRTYYEQYF.

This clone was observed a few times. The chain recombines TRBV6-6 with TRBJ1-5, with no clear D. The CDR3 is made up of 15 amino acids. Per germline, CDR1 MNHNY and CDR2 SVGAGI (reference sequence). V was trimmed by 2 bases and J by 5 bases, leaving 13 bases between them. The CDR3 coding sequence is TGTGCCAGCAGTTACGACCCGAACTCTTATCAGCCCCAGCATTTT. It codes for CASSYDPNSYQPQHF.

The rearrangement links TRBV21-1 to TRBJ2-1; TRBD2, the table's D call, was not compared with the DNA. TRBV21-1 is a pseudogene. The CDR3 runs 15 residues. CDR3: CASSLPGLATNEQFF. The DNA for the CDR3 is TGTGCCAGCAGCTTACCGGGACTAGCGACTAATGAGCAGTTCTTC.

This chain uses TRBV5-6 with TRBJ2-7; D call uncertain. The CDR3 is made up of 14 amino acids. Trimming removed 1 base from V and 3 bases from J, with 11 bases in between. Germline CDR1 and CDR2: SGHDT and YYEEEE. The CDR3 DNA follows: TGTGCCAGCAGCTTGCTCGCAGCTTACTACGAGCAGTACTTC. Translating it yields CASSLLAAYYEQYF.

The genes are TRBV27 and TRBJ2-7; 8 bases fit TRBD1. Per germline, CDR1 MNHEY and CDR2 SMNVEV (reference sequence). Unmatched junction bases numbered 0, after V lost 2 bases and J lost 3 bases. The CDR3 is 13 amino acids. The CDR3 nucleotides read TGTGCCAGCAGTTTAGACAGGGGCTACGAGCAGTACTTC. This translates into CASSLDRGYEQYF.

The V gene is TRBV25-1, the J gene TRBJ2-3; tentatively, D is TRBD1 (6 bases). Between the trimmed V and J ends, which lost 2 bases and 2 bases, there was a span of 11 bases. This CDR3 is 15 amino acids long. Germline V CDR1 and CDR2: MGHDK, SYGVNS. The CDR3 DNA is TGTGCCAGCAGTGAAACAGGGTGGAACACAGATACGCAGTATTTT. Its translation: CASSETGWNTDTQYF.

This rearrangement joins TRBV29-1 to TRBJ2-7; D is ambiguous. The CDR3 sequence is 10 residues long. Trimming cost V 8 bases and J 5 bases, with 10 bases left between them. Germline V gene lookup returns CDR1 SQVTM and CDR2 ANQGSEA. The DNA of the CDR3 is TGCAGCTGGCATCAGGACGAGCAGTACTTC. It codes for CSWHQDEQYF.

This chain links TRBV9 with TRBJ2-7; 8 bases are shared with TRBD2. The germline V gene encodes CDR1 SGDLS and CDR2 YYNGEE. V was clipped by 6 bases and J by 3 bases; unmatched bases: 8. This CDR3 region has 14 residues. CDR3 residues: CASNGGGRFYEQYF. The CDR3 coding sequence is TGTGCCAGCAATGGGGGCGGGAGGTTCTACGAGCAGTACTTC.

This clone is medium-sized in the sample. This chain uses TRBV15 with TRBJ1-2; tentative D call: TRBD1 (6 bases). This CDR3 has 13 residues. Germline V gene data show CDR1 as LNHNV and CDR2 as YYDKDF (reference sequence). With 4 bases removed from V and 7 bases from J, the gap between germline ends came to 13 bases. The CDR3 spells CATSMNTGSGYTF. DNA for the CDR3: TGTGCCACCAGCATGAATACAGGGAGTGGCTACACCTTC.

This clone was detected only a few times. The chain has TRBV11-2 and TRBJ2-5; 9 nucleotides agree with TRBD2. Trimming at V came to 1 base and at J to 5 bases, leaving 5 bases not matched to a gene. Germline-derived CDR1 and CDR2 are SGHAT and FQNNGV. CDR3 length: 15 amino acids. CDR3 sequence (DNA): TGTGCCAGCAGCTTAGGTAGCGGGAGCGGGGAGACCCAGTACTTC. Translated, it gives CASSLGSGSGETQYF.

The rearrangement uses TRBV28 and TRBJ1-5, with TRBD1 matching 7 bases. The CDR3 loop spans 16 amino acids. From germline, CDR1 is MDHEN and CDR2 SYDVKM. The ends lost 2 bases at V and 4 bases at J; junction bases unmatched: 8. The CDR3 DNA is TGTGCCAGCAGTTTAATTGAAGGGGGCTTTAATCAGCCCCAGCATTTT. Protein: CASSLIEGGFNQPQHF.

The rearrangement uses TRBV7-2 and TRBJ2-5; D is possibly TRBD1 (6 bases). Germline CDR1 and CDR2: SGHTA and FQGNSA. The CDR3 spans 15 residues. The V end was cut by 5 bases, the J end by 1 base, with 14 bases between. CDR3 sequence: CASSTYRGSQETQYF. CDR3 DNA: TGTGCCAGCAGCACTTATAGGGGGAGCCAAGAGACCCAGTACTTC.

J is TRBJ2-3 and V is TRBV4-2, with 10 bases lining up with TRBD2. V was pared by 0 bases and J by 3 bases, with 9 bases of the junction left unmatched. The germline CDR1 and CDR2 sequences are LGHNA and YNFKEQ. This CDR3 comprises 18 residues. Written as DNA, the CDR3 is TGTGCCAGCAGCCAAGAGCAGGCTAGCGGGAGTCGGACAGATACGCAGTATTTT. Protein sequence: CASSQEQASGSRTDTQYF.

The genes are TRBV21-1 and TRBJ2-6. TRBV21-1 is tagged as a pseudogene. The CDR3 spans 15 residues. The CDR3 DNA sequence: TGTGCCAGCAGCAAAGAGAAAAGTGGGGCCAACGTCCTGACTTTC. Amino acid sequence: CASSKEKSGANVLTF.

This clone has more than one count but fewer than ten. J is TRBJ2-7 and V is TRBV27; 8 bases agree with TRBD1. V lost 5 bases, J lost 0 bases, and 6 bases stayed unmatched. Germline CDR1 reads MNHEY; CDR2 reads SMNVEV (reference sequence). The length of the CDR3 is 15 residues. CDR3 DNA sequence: TGTGCCAGCAGTCAACAGGGGGTGACCTCCTACGAGCAGTACTTC. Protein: CASSQQGVTSYEQYF.

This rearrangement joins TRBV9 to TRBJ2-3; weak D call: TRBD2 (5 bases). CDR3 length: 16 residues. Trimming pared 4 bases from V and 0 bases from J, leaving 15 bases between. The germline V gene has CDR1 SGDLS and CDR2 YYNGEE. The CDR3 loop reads CASSSMGVSSTDTQYF. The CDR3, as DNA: TGTGCCAGCAGCTCAATGGGAGTGTCTAGCACAGATACGCAGTATTTT.

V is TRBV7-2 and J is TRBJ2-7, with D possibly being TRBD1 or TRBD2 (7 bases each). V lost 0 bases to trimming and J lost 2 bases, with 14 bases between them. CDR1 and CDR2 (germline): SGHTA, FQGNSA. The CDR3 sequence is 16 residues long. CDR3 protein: CASSLAHQGGAYEQYF. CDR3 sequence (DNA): TGTGCCAGCAGCTTAGCCCACCAGGGGGGGGCCTACGAGCAGTACTTC.

CDR3 amino acids: CASISGSKRSEQFF. The CDR3 DNA is TGTGCCAGCATAAGCGGGAGTAAGAGGAGTGAGCAGTTCTTC. The chain links TRBV27 to TRBJ2-1; TRBD2 agrees at 8 bases. Germline assignment: CDR1 MNHEY and CDR2 SMNVEV (reference sequence). Trimming at V came to 7 bases and at J to 9 bases, leaving 11 bases not matched to a gene. This CDR3 is built from 14 residues.

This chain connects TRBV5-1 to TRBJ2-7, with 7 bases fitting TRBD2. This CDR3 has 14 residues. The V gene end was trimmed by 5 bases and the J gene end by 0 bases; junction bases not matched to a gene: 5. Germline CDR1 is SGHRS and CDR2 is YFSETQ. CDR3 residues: CASREGGDSYEQYF. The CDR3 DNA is TGCGCCAGCAGGGAGGGAGGGGACTCCTACGAGCAGTACTTC.

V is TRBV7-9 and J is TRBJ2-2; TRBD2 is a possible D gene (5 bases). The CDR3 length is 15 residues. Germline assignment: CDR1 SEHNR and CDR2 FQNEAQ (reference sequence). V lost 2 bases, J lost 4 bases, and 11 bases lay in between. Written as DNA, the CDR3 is TGTGCCAGCAGCTTAAAGAGGGCTTTCACCGGGGAGCTGTTTTTT. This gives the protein CASSLKRAFTGELFF.

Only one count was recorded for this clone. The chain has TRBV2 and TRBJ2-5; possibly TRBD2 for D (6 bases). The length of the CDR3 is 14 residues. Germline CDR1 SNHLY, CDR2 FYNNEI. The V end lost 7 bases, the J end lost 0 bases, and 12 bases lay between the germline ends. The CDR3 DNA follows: TGTGCCAGCAATGTCGGCGGGGACCAAGAGACCCAGTACTTC. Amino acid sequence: CASNVGGDQETQYF.

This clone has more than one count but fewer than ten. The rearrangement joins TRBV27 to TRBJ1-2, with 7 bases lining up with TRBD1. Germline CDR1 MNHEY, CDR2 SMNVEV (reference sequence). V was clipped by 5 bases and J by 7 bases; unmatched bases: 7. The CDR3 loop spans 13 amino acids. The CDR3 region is CASSRGGGGGYTF. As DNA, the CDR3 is TGTGCCAGCAGTCGAGGGGGCGGGGGTGGCTACACCTTC.

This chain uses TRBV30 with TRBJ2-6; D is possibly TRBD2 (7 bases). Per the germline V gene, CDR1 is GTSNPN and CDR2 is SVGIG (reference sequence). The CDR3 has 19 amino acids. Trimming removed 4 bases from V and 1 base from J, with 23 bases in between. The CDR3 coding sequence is TGTGCCTGGATTTTGGGGGGGGGCAGCTTAATTTCTGGGGCCAACGTCCTGACTTTC. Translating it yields CAWILGGGSLISGANVLTF. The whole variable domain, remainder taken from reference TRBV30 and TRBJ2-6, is SQTIHQWPATLVQPVGSPLSLECTVEGTSNPNLYWYRQAAGRGLQLLFYSVGIGQISSEVPQNLSASRPQDRQFILSSKKLLLSDSGFYLCAWILGGGSLISGANVLTFGAGSRLTVL.

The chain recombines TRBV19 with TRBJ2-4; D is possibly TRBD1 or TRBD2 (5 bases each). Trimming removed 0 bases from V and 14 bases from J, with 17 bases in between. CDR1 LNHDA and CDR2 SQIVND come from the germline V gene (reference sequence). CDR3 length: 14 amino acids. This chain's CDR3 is CASSIDLTGHRKYF. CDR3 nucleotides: TGTGCCAGTAGTATAGATCTTACGGGGCACCGTAAGTACTTC.

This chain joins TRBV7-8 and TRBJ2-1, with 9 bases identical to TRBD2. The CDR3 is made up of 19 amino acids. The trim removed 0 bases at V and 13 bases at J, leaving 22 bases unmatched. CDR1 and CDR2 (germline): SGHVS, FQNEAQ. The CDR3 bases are TGTGCCAGCAGCTTAGCTCGCTTTCCGGGACTAGCCCGGGGGGGGCACCAGTTCTTC. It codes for CASSLARFPGLARGGHQFF.

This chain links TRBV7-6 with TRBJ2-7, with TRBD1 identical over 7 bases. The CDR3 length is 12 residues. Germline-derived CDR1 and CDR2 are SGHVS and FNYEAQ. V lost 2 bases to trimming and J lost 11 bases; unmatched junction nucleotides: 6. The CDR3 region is CASSLSDRVKYF. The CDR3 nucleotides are TGTGCCAGCAGCTTATCTGACAGGGTAAAGTACTTC.

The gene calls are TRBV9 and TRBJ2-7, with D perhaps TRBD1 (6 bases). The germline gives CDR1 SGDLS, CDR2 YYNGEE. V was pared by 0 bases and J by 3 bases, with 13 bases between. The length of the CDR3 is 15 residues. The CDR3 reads CASSVEGGANYEQYF. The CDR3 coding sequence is TGTGCCAGCAGCGTAGAAGGGGGAGCCAACTACGAGCAGTACTTC.

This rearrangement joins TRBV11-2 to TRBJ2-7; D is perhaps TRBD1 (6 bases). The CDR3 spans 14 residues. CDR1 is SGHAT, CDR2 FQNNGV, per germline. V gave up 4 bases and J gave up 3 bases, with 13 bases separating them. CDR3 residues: CASSSGQSYYEQYF. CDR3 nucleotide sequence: TGTGCCAGCAGCTCCGGACAGTCTTACTACGAGCAGTACTTC. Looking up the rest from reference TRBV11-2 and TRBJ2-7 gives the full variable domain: EAGVAQSPRYKIIEKRQSVAFWCNPISGHATLYWYQQILGQGPKLLIQFQNNGVVDDSQLPKDRFSAERLKGVDSTLKIQPAKLEDSAVYLCASSSGQSYYEQYFGPGTRLTVT.